What follows are 25 T cell receptor beta chains derived from one specimen sequenced in a study of T cells expressing NK-cell markers. TCRdb reprocessed the 5' RACE reads and keeps a single row for each CDR3 protein, giving no DNA. This sample's clone table lists almost 450,000 distinct CDR3 sequences. Sequencing input: blood T cells: a sorted CD56 or NKG2C T cell subset, CD4+ or CD8+ T cells, or bulk PBMC T cells (not recorded which). These receptors originate from a woman aged 18-70 years in good health.

This chain uses TRBV7-2 with TRBJ1-5. The CDR3 spans 15 residues. Germline CDR1 SGHTA, CDR2 FQGNSA. The CDR3 is CASSLETYHNQPQHF. Looking up the rest from reference TRBV7-2 and TRBJ1-5 gives the full variable domain: GAGVSQSPSNKVTEKGKDVELRCDPISGHTALYWYRQSLGQGLEFLIYFQGNSAPDKSGLPSDRFSAERTGGSVSTLTIQRTQQEDSAVYLCASSLETYHNQPQHFGDGTRLSIL.

The chain recombines TRBV7-2 with TRBJ1-5. This CDR3 is 14 amino acids long. The germline CDR1 and CDR2 sequences are SGHTA and FQGNSA. CDR3 loop: CASSLVPAYQPQHF.

The chain employs TRBV27 and TRBJ2-3; TCRdb reports TRBD1, a call that lacks DNA to check it against. The CDR3 consists of 12 residues. In germline, CDR1 is MNHEY, CDR2 SMNVEV (reference sequence). This CDR3 is CASSTGADTQYF.

This rearrangement joins TRBV20-1 to TRBJ2-3; the D gene TCRdb calls, TRBD2, cannot be checked with no DNA. Germline CDR1 is DFQATT and CDR2 is SNEGSKA (reference sequence). This CDR3 contains 19 residues. The CDR3: CSARGQSPGLAAYLDTQYF.

The CDR3 is CASSLPSGEPQYF. V and J are TRBV5-4 and TRBJ2-5; TCRdb's D call, TRBD1, is unchecked because there is no DNA. Germline V gene sequence: CDR1 SGHNT, CDR2 YYREEE (reference sequence). The CDR3 is 13 amino acids.

The chain is built from TRBV4-1 and TRBJ2-3; the TCRdb call, TRBD2, lacks DNA for checking. Germline V gene data show CDR1 as MGHRA and CDR2 as YSYEKL. CDR3 length: 16 residues. CDR3 region: CASSQAGTPSTDTQYF.

The CDR3 spells CSVPPRGSEGYNEQFF. The genes are TRBV29-1 and TRBJ2-1; TCRdb reports TRBD1, a call that lacks DNA to check it against. CDR3 size: 16 residues. In germline, CDR1 is SQVTM, CDR2 ANQGSEA.

The V and J genes are TRBV4-2 and TRBJ2-1; TCRdb's D call, TRBD2, is unchecked because there is no DNA. This CDR3 is built from 16 residues. The germline V gene encodes CDR1 LGHNA and CDR2 YNFKEQ. CDR3 residues: CASSQEETSGSHEQFF.

CDR3 region: CASSLRTSGNSYEQYF. V gene TRBV12-3 or TRBV12-4 combines with J gene TRBJ2-7; with no DNA, the TCRdb D assignment of TRBD2 cannot be verified. CDR3 length: 16 amino acids.

This chain links TRBV7-8 with TRBJ1-3. CDR3 length: 16 residues. Germline V lookup: CDR1 SGHVS, CDR2 FQNEAQ. The CDR3 reads CASSLKRASLGNTIYF.

This chain connects TRBV13 to TRBJ2-1; the D call from TCRdb, TRBD2, cannot be confirmed without DNA. The CDR3 runs 13 residues. Per the germline V gene, CDR1 is PRHDT and CDR2 is FYEKMQ (reference sequence). This CDR3 is CASNGGGADEQFF.

This chain joins TRBV12-3 or TRBV12-4 and TRBJ2-1; without DNA, the TCRdb call of TRBD2 cannot be checked. The CDR3 totals 15 residues. CDR3 in amino acids: CASRPGLAGSNEQFF.

The gene calls are TRBV12-3 or TRBV12-4 and TRBJ1-1; as DNA is missing, the TRBD1 call by TCRdb cannot be tested. The CDR3 is 15 amino acids. The CDR3 spells CASSLAQGTNTEAFF.

CDR3: CASSILAGGSEQFF. This chain joins TRBV19 and TRBJ2-1; the D gene TCRdb calls, TRBD2, cannot be checked with no DNA. The CDR3 covers 14 residues. Germline CDR1 reads LNHDA; CDR2 reads SQIVND (reference sequence).

V is TRBV25-1 and J is TRBJ1-1. Germline values: CDR1 MGHDK, CDR2 SYGVNS. This CDR3 is built from 12 residues. The CDR3 here is CASEPDRGRAFF.

This rearrangement joins TRBV2 to TRBJ2-1; no DNA is available, so the TRBD2 call from TCRdb remains unchecked. The CDR3 loop spans 15 amino acids. Germline-derived CDR1 and CDR2 are SNHLY and FYNNEI. The CDR3: CASRGTTFSYNEQFF.

The V gene is TRBV7-2, the J gene TRBJ1-5. Germline assignment: CDR1 SGHTA and CDR2 FQGNSA. This CDR3 contains 15 residues. The CDR3 sequence is CASSLDINKGQPQHF.

The chain uses TRBV4-2 and TRBJ2-7; with no DNA, the TCRdb D assignment of TRBD1 cannot be verified. This CDR3 has 15 residues. Germline values: CDR1 LGHNA, CDR2 YNFKEQ. The CDR3 sequence: CASSQDTDRYYEQYF.

The chain links TRBV20-1 to TRBJ1-3; TCRdb selects TRBD1, and the lack of DNA leaves this call unchecked. Germline V gene data show CDR1 as DFQATT and CDR2 as SNEGSKA (reference sequence). CDR3 length equals 16 residues. CDR3 region: CSARGPGRLSGNTIYF.

The rearrangement links TRBV12-3 or TRBV12-4 to TRBJ1-5; TCRdb gives TRBD1 as the D gene, but with no DNA this cannot be confirmed. The CDR3 extends over 14 amino acids. This CDR3 reads CASSLTQGDQPQHF.

This chain links TRBV6-1 with TRBJ2-5; TCRdb's D gene call, TRBD2, goes unchecked for lack of DNA. The length of the CDR3 is 14 residues. Per the germline V gene, CDR1 is MNHNS and CDR2 is SASEGT. CDR3 amino acids: CASSRLGGGGTQYF.

The rearrangement uses TRBV5-6 and TRBJ2-1; TCRdb names TRBD1, which stays unverified in the absence of DNA. The germline V gene encodes CDR1 SGHDT and CDR2 YYEEEE. This CDR3 comprises 15 residues. This CDR3 reads CASSSWGGPYNEQFF. Full variable domain (missing parts from reference TRBV5-6 and TRBJ2-1): DAGVTQSPTHLIKTRGQQVTLRCSPKSGHDTVSWYQQALGQGPQFIFQYYEEEERQRGNFPDRFSGHQFPNYSSELNVNALLLGDSALYLCASSSWGGPYNEQFFGPGTRLTVL.

V gene TRBV9 combines with J gene TRBJ2-7; absent DNA, TCRdb's TRBD1 call cannot be checked. Per the germline V gene, CDR1 is SGDLS and CDR2 is YYNGEE. The CDR3 has 16 amino acids. The CDR3 reads CASSPGAGTATYEQYF. The whole variable domain, filled in from reference TRBV9 and TRBJ2-7, reads DSGVTQTPKHLITATGQRVTLRCSPRSGDLSVYWYQQSLDQGLQFLIQYYNGEERAKGNILERFSAQQFPDLHSELNLSSLELGDSALYFCASSPGAGTATYEQYFGPGTRLTVT.

The genes are TRBV2 and TRBJ1-2. From germline, CDR1 is SNHLY and CDR2 FYNNEI. This CDR3 has 14 residues. The CDR3 loop is CASKDSVQNYGYTF. The variable domain in full, with the rest retrieved from reference TRBV2 and TRBJ1-2, is EPEVTQTPSHQVTQMGQEVILRCVPISNHLYFYWYRQILGQKVEFLVSFYNNEISEKSEIFDDQFSVERPDGSNFTLKIRSTKLEDSAMYFCASKDSVQNYGYTFGSGTRLTVV.

V and J are TRBV24-1 and TRBJ2-5; TCRdb's D call, TRBD1, is unchecked because there is no DNA. The CDR3 length is 14 residues. The germline CDR1 and CDR2 sequences are KGHDR and SFDVKD. CDR3 protein: CATSDRDSWETQYF.